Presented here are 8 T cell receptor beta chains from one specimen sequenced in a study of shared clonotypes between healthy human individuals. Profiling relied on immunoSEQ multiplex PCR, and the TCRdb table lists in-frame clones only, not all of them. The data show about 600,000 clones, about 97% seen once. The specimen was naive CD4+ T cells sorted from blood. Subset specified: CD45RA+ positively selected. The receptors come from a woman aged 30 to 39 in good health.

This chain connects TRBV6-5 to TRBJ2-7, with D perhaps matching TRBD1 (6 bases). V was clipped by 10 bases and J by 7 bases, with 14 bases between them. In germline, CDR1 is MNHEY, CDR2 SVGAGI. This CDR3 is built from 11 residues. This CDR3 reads CATQGGWEQYF. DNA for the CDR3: TGTGCCACCCAAGGGGGATGGGAGCAGTACTTC.

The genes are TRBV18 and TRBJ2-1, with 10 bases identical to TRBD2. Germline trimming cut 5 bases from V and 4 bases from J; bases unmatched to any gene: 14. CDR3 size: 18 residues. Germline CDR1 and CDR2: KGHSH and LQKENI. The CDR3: CASSDQGRLAGVYNEQFF. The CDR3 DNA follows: TGTGCCAGCTCAGACCAAGGGCGGCTAGCGGGGGTGTACAATGAGCAGTTCTTC.

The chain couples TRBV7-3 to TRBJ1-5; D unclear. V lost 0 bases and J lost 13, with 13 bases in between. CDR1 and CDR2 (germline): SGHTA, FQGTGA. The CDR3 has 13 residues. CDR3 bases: TGTGCCAGCAGCTTAACTGAGGGCGACGTGCAGCATTTT. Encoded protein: CASSLTEGDVQHF.

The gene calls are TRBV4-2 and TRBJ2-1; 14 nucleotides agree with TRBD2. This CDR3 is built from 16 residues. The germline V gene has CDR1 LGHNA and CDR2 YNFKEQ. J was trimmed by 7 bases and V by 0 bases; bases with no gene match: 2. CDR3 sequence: CASSQEGTSGRNEQFF. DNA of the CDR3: TGTGCCAGCAGCCAAGAGGGGACTAGCGGGAGAAATGAGCAGTTCTTC.

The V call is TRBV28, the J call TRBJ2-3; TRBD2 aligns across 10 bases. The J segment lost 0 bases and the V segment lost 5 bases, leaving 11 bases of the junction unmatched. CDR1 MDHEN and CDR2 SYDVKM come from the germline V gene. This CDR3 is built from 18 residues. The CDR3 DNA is TGTGCCAGCAGTGAGCGGGAGGGCCGGGTCCCTAGCACAGATACGCAGTATTTT. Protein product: CASSEREGRVPSTDTQYF.

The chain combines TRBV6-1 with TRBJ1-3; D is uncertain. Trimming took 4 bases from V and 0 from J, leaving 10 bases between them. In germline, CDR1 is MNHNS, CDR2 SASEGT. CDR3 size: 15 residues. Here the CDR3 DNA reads TGTGCCAGCAGTGCAGACACCACCTCTGGAAACACCATATATTTT. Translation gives CASSADTTSGNTIYF.

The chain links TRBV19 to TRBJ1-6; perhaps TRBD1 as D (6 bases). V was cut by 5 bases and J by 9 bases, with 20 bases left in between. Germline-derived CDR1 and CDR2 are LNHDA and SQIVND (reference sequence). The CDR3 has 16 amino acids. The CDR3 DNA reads TGTGCCAGTAGTCTCTGGACAGATGGACTTGGTTCACCCCTCCACTTT. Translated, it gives CASSLWTDGLGSPLHF.

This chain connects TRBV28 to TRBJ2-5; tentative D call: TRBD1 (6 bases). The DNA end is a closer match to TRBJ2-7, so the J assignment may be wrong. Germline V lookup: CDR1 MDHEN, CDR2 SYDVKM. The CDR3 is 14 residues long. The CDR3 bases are TGTGCCAGCAGGTCCCGGGACACCTCCTACGAGCAGTACTTC. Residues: CASRSRDTSYEQYF.